This is a list of T cell receptor beta chains from one sample in a study of T-cell memory formation after mild COVID-19. TCRdb reprocessed the 5' RACE reads with MiXCR, giving one entry per CDR3 protein. This sample has fewer than 250,000 distinct CDR3 sequences, with over 9.5% found just once. Sample: PBMCs or a T cell subset sorted from them (not recorded which). The receptors were sampled from a man younger than 30 who had mild COVID-19 (a few samples of this study predate the infection). Cell type and time point are not known. Both conserved end residues are part of each CDR3. The D gene is left open where the match is weak. Size values are once, few and many counts, or a class for expanded clones, and some rows have none.

j_gene | abundance | d_gene | v_gene | CDR3aa | CDR3nt
TRBJ2-3 | - | - | TRBV7-6 | CASSLGVSGSTTDTQYF | TGTGCCAGCAGCTTAGGAGTAAGCGGCTCCACCACAGATACGCAGTATTTT
TRBJ2-6 | few | TRBD1 | TRBV7-2 | CASRSAGGEWTGANVLTF | TGTGCCAGCAGGTCCGCAGGGGGAGAATGGACTGGGGCCAACGTCCTGACTTTC
TRBJ1-6 | few | TRBD1 | TRBV18 | CASSYRTGKSPLHF | TGTGCCAGCTCATATCGGACAGGCAAATCACCCCTCCACTTT
TRBJ2-1 | few | TRBD2 | TRBV6-2/TRBV6-3 | CASSYSPGGTYNEQFF | TGTGCCAGCAGTTACTCGCCGGGGGGAACCTACAATGAGCAGTTCTTC
TRBJ2-5 | - | TRBD1 | TRBV5-1 | CASSSTGVETQYF | TGCGCCAGCAGCTCGACAGGGGTCGAGACCCAGTACTTC
TRBJ2-5 | - | TRBD2 | TRBV5-1 | CASSLLPGGGETQYF | TGCGCCAGCAGCTTGCTTCCGGGGGGAGGTGAGACCCAGTACTTC
TRBJ2-1 | few | TRBD2 | TRBV6-5 | CASSYASGTYNEQFF | TGTGCCAGCAGTTACGCTAGCGGGACCTACAATGAGCAGTTCTTC
TRBJ2-2 | - | - | TRBV5-5 | CASSLLSRANTGELFF | TGTGCCAGCAGCTTGTTGTCCAGGGCCAACACCGGGGAGCTGTTTTTT
TRBJ1-6 | - | - | TRBV12-3/TRBV12-4 | CASSFMRGNSPLHF | TGTGCCAGCAGTTTCATGAGAGGGAATTCACCCCTCCACTTT
TRBJ2-5 | few | TRBD1 | TRBV10-3 | CAIKGAGQETQYF | TGTGCCATCAAGGGGGCAGGCCAAGAGACCCAGTACTTC
TRBJ1-1 | few | - | TRBV29-1 | CSVGRGGAFTEAFF | TGCAGCGTTGGTCGGGGGGGCGCGTTCACTGAAGCTTTCTTT
TRBJ1-4 | - | - | TRBV5-5 | CASSLFRAGNEKLFF | TGTGCCAGCAGCTTGTTTAGGGCCGGTAATGAAAAACTGTTTTTT
TRBJ1-1 | few | - | TRBV5-1 | CASSLEPTGNTEAFF | TGCGCCAGCAGCTTGGAGCCGACAGGGAACACTGAAGCTTTCTTT
TRBJ2-2 | few | TRBD2 | TRBV7-2 | CASSSRWGGGTGELFF | TGTGCCAGCAGCTCCCGGTGGGGGGGAGGGACCGGGGAGCTGTTTTTT